Listed below are T cell receptor beta chains from one sample, sequenced in a study of blood T cell repertoires in COVID-19. Sequenced by immunoSEQ multiplex PCR; TCRdb stores in-frame clones only, minus some. The sample records nearly 90,000 clones, over 75% being singletons. The sequenced sample was peripheral blood. The receptors stem from a man of 80 years or more with acute or convalescent COVID-19. CDR3s include the opening cysteine and the closing phenylalanine or tryptophan. The D gene is left open where the match is weak.

v_gene	d_gene	j_gene	CDR3nt	CDR3aa
TRBV10-3	.	TRBJ1-2	TGTGCCGTCTCTCCGGACACTTATGGCTACACCTTC	CAVSPDTYGYTF
TRBV5-4	.	TRBJ1-1	TGTGCCAGCAGCTTGGGAGGGGGGGACACTGAAGCTTTCTTT	CASSLGGGDTEAFF
TRBV5-4	.	TRBJ2-5	TGTGCCAGCAGCCCCCTGGGGGGAGAGACCCAGTACTTC	CASSPLGGETQYF
TRBV11-2	.	TRBJ1-6	TGTGCCAGCAGCTTAAGGGAGGGCGGGAATTCACCCCTCCACTTT	CASSLREGGNSPLHF
TRBV5-4	.	TRBJ1-3	TGTGCCAGCAGCATGGACAGAACTGGAAACACCATATATTTT	CASSMDRTGNTIYF
TRBV20-1	TRBD1	TRBJ1-1	TGCAGTGCTAGTCCAGGGCGGACAGGGGACTTTGCTTACTTT	CSASPGRTGDFAYF
TRBV7-5	.	TRBJ2-3	TGTGTCAGAAGCCCTACCGGGCTAGCGGGGGACTCTAGCACAGATACGCAGTATTTT	CVRSPTGLAGDSSTDTQYF
TRBV21-1	.	TRBJ1-1	TGTGCCAGCAGCCTACGAGGGAGTACTGAAGCTTTCTTT	CASSLRGSTEAFF
TRBV24-1	.	TRBJ2-4	TGTGCCACCAGTGAACGTCAGTCGAAAAAAAACATTCAGTACTTC	CATSERQSKKNIQYF
TRBV5-1	.	TRBJ1-5	TGCGCCAGCAGCTTGGAGGGAGCGATCAATCAGCCCCAGCATTTT	CASSLEGAINQPQHF